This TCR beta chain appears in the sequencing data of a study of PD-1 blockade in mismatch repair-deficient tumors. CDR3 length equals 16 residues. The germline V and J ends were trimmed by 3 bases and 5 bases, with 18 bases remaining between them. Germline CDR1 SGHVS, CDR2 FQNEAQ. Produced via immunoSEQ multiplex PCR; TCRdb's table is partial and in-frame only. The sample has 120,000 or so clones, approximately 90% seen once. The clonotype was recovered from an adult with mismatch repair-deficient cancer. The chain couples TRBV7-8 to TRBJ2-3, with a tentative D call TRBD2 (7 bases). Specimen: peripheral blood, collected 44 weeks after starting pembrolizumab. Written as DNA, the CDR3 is TGTGCCAGCAGCTTTAGGGGGAGGGCCGTTTTAGATACGCAGTATTTT. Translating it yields CASSFRGRAVLDTQYF.